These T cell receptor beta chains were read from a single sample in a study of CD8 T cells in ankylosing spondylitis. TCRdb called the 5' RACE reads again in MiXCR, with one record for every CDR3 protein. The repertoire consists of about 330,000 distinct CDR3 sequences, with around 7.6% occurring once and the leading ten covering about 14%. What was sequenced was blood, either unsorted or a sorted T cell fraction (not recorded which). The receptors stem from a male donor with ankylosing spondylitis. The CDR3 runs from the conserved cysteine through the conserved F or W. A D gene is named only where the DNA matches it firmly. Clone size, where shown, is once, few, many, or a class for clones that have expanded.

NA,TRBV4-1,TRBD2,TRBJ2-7,TGCGCCAGCAGCCAAGGGGGTCTTCTAGCGGAATCTTACGAGCAGTACTTC,CASSQGGLLAESYEQYF
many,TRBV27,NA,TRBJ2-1,TGTGCCAGCAGTGGTTACTGGGGTTACAATGAGCAGTTCTTC,CASSGYWGYNEQFF
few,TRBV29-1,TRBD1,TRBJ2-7,TGCAGCGTTCTCGGACAGGGGGGTCCCGAGCAGTACTTC,CSVLGQGGPEQYF
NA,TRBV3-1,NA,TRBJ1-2,TGTGCCAGCAGGCAAGAGGCCTTGGTAGCTAACTATGGCTACACCTTC,CASRQEALVANYGYTF
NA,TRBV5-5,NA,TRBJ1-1,TGTGCCAGCAGCTTGCGTGGATTTGAAGCTTTCTTT,CASSLRGFEAFF
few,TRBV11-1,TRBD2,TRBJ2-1,TGTGCCAGCAGCTCCGGGACTAGCAGATACAATGAGCAGTTCTTC,CASSSGTSRYNEQFF
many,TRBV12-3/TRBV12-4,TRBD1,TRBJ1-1,TGTGCCAGCAGAGCGGACAGGGGGAACACTGAAGCTTTCTTT,CASRADRGNTEAFF
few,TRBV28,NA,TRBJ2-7,TGTGCCAGCAGTGGAGCGACCCCCGAGGACGAGCAGTACTTC,CASSGATPEDEQYF
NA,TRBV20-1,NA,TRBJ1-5,TGCAGTGCGCTGCCAGCTTCAAAACCTAGCAATCAGCCCCAGCATTTT,CSALPASKPSNQPQHF
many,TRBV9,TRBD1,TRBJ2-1,TGTGCCAGCAGCGCTTCGGACAGGGAGCAGTTCTTC,CASSASDREQFF
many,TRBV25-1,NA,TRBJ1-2,TGTGCCAGCAGTGCGACAACCTATGGCTACACCTTC,CASSATTYGYTF
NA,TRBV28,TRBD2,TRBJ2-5,TGTGCCAGCAGTTTCCTCTCCGGGGAGGGTGAGACCCAGTACTTC,CASSFLSGEGETQYF
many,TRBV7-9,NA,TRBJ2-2,TGTGCCAGCAGCTCAAGGATTGCTTTAACCGGGGAGCTGTTTTTT,CASSSRIALTGELFF
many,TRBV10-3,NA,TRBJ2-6,TGTGCCATCAGTGGAGCACGGATTTCTGGGGCCAACGTCCTGACTTTC,CAISGARISGANVLTF
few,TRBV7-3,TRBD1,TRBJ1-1,TGTGCCAGCAGCCCTTACGGAGGGGGCGCCCGAACTGAAGCTTTCTTT,CASSPYGGGARTEAFF
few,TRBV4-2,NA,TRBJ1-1,TGTGCCAGCAGCCAAGCTAGAGGCTTGAAAGCTTTCTTT,CASSQARGLKAFF
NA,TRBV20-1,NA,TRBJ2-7,TGCAGTGCACCCCCACAGGGATACGAGCAGTACTTC,CSAPPQGYEQYF
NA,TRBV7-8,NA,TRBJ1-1,TGTGCCAGCAGCTCAGGTTTACTGAACACTGAAGCTTTCTTT,CASSSGLLNTEAFF
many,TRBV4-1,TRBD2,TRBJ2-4,TGCGCCAGCAGCCAAGATGCGGCGGGAGGAACAACCAAAAACATTCAGTACTTC,CASSQDAAGGTTKNIQYF
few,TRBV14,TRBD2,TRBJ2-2,TGTGCCAGCAGCCAAGGCGGGAGAAACACCGGGGAGCTGTTTTTT,CASSQGGRNTGELFF
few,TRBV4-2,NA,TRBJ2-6,TGTGCCAGCAGCCCTGGGGGCACCGGGGCCAACGTCCTGACTTTC,CASSPGGTGANVLTF
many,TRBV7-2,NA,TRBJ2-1,TGTGCCAGCAGCTTAGGTAACAATGAGCAGTTCTTC,CASSLGNNEQFF
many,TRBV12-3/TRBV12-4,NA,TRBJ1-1,TGTGCCAGCAGTTTGGCTGCGAACACTGAAGCTTTCTTT,CASSLAANTEAFF
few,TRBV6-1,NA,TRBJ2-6,TGTGCCACCCTGGGGTCTGGGGCCAACGTCCTGACTTTC,CATLGSGANVLTF
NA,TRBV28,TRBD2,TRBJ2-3,TGTGCCAGCGGATTCCTTAGCGGGACCGATGGAGATACGCAGTATTTT,CASGFLSGTDGDTQYF
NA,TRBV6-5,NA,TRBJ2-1,TGTGCCAGCAGTTACGGGAGGAGAGGTCCCCTCAATGAGCAGTTCTTC,CASSYGRRGPLNEQFF
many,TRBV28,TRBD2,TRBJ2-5,TGTGCCAGCAGCCGCGGGGGGCAAGTAGCGGGGCAAGAGACCCAGTACTTC,CASSRGGQVAGQETQYF
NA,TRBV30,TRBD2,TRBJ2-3,TGTGCCTGGAGGTCGTTAAGGAGAGCGGGAGGGCCTACGCAGTATTTT,CAWRSLRRAGGPTQYF
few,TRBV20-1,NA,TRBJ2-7,TGCAGTGCTAGCGGCCCAGGGACTCCAGTCGGAGACTACGAGCAGTACTTC,CSASGPGTPVGDYEQYF
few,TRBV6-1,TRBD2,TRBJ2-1,TGTGCCAGCCATGAAAGCGGGAGGGGTAATGAGCAGTTCTTC,CASHESGRGNEQFF
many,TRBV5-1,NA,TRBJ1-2,TGCGCCAGCAGCTTAACCGCGGATGGCTACACCTTC,CASSLTADGYTF
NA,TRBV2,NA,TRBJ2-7,TGTGCCAGCAGTGTTGTATTACAGCAGTACTTC,CASSVVLQQYF
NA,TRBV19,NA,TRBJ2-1,TGTGCCAGTAGTATCGACGGGAGCCCCTACAATGAGCAGTTCTTC,CASSIDGSPYNEQFF
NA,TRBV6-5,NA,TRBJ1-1,TGTGCCAGCAGTTACAATGCCTTGAACACTGAAGCTTTCTTT,CASSYNALNTEAFF
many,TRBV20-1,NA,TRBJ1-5,TGCAGTGCTAGAGATATCAGGGGCGGCCCGCAGCCCCAGCATTTT,CSARDIRGGPQPQHF
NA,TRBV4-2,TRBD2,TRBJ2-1,TGTGCCAGCAGCCCGCGGACTAGCGGGAGTTCGATTGAGCAGTTCTTC,CASSPRTSGSSIEQFF
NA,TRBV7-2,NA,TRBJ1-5,TGTGCCAGCAGCCCAGGGTACCTGCAGCCCCAGCATTTT,CASSPGYLQPQHF
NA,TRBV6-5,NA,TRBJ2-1,TGTGCCAGCAGTTACTCCGTGACCCTACTACGTGAGCAGTTCTTC,CASSYSVTLLREQFF
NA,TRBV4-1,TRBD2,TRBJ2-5,TGCGCCAGCAGCCACTTTTCCCGACTAGCGGAAGAGACCCAGTACTTC,CASSHFSRLAEETQYF
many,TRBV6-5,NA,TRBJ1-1,TGTGCCAGCAGTTACGGGGTAGGCACTGAAGCTTTCTTT,CASSYGVGTEAFF
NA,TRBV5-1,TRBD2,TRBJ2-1,TGCGCCAGCGGCCCTAGCGGAGGCCGGTACAATGAGCAGTTCTTC,CASGPSGGRYNEQFF
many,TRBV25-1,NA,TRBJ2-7,TGTGCCAGCAGTGTCCGGGGTTCCACCTACGAGCAGTACTTC,CASSVRGSTYEQYF
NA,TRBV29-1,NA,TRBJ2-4,TGCAGCGTTCATTCAGGGAGAGGGATTCAGTACTTC,CSVHSGRGIQYF
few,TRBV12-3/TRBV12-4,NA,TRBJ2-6,TGTGCCAGCAGAATGGCTGGGGCCAACGTCCTGACTTTC,CASRMAGANVLTF
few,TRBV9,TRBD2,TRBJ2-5,TGTGCCAGCAGCGTAGAACCAGCGGGATTACAAGAGACCCAGTACTTC,CASSVEPAGLQETQYF
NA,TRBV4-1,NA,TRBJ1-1,TGCGCCAGCAGCCAAGAACTTGGGGGCGGTTACACTGAAGCTTTCTTT,CASSQELGGGYTEAFF
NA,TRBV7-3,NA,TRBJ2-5,TGTGCCAGCAGCAAGACAGGAAAAGAGACCCAGTACTTC,CASSKTGKETQYF
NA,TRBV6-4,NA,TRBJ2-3,TGTGCCAGCAGTGACTTGGGGGGGCGCCCCGGGATAAACCTCAGTGATACGCAGTATTTT,CASSDLGGRPGINLSDTQYF
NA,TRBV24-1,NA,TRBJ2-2,TGTGCCACCAGTCGATTCACCGGGGAGCTGTTTTTT,CATSRFTGELFF
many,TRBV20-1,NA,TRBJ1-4,TGCAGTGCTAGTTCAGTAACTAATGAAAAACTGTTTTTT,CSASSVTNEKLFF
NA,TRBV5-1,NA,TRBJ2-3,TGCGCCAGCAGCTTGGTCGGGGGTAGTACGATTGGCACAGATACGCAGTATTTT,CASSLVGGSTIGTDTQYF
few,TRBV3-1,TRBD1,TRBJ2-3,TGTGCCAGCAGCCAGGGCGAGGACAGGATCCCAGATACGCAGTATTTT,CASSQGEDRIPDTQYF
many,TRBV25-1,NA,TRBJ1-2,TGTGCCAGCAGTGATGGAGTGGGACGGATCTATGGCTACACCTTC,CASSDGVGRIYGYTF
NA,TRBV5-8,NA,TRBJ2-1,TGTGCCAGCAGCTTCGAGGGGAGATCCTACAATGAGCAGTTCTTC,CASSFEGRSYNEQFF
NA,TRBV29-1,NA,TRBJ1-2,TGCAGCGTCTCGACAGTGGACTATGGCTACACCTTC,CSVSTVDYGYTF
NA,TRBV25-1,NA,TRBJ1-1,TGTGCCAGCAGTGATGCCGGGGTCTCGGCTTTCTTT,CASSDAGVSAFF
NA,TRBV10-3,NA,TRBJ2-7,TGTGCCATCAGTCCCGCCTTCGGACATACCAAAACCTACGAGCAGTACTTC,CAISPAFGHTKTYEQYF